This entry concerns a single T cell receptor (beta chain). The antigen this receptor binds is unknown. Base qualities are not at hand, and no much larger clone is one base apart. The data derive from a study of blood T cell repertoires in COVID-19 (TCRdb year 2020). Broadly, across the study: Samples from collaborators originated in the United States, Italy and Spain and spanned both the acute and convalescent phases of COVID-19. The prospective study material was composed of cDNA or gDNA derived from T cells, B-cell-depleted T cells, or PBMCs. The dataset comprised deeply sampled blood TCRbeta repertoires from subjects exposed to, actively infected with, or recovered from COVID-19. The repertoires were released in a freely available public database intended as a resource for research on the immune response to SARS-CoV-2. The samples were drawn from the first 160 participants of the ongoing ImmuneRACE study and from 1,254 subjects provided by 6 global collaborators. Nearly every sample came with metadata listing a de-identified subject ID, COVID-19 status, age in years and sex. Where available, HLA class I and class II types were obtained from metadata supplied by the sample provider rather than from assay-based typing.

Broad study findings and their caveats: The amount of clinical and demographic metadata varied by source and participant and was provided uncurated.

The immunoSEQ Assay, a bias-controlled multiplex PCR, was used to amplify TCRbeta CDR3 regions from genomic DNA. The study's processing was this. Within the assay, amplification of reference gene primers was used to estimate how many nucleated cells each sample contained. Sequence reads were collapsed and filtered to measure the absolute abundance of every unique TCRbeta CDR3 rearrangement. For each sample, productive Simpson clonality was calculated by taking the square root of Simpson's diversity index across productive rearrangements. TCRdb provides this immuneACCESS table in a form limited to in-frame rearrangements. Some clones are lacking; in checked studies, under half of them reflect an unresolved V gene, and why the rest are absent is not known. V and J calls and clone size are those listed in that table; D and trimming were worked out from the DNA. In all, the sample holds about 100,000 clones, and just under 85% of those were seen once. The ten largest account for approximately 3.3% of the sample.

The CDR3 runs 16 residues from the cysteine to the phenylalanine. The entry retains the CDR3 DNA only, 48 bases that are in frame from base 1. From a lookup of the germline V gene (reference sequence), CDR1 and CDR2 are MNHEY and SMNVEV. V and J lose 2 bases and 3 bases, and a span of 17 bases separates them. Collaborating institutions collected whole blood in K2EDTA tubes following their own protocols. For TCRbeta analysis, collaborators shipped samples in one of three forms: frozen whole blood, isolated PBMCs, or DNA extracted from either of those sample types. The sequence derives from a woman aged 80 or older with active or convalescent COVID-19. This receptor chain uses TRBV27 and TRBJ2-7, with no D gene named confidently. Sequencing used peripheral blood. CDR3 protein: CASSLIAPNDFYEQYF. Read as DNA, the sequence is TGTGCCAGCAGTTTAATAGCCCCGAACGATTTCTACGAGCAGTACTTC.